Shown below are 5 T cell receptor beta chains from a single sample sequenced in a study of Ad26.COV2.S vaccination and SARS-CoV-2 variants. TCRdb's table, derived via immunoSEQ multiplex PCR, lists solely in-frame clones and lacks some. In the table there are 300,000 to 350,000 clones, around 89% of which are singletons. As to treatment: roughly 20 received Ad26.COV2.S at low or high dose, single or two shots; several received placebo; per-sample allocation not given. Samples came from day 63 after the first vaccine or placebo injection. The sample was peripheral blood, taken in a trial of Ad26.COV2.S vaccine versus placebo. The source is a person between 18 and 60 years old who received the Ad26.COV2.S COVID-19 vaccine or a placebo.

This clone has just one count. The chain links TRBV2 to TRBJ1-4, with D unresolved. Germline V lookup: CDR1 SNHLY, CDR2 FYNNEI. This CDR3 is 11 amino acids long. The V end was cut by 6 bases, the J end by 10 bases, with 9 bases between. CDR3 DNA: TGTGCCAGCAGCCTCTTCGGAAAACTGTTTTTT. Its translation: CASSLFGKLFF. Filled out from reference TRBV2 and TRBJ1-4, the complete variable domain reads EPEVTQTPSHQVTQMGQEVILRCVPISNHLYFYWYRQILGQKVEFLVSFYNNEISEKSEIFDDQFSVERPDGSNFTLKIRSTKLEDSAMYFCASSLFGKLFFGSGTQLSVL.

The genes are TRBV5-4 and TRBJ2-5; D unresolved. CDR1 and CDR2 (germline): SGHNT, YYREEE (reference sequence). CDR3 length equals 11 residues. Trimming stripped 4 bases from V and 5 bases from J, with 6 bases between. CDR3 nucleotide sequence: TGTGCCAGCAGCAAAGGGGAGACCCAGTACTTC. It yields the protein CASSKGETQYF.

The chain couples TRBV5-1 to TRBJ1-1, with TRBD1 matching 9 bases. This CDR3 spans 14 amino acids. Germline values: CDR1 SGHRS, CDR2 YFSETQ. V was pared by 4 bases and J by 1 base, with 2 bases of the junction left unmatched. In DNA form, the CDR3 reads TGCGCCAGCAGCGGGGGACAGGGGAACACTGAAGCTTTCTTT. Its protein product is CASSGGQGNTEAFF.

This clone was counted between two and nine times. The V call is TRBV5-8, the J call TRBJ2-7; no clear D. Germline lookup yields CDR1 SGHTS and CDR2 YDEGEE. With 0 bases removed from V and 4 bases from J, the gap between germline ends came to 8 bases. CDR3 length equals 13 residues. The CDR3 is CASSLDRDYEQYF. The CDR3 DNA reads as TGTGCCAGCAGCTTGGACAGAGATTACGAGCAGTACTTC. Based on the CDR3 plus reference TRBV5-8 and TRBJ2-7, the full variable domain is EAGVTQSPTHLIKTRGQQATLRCSPISGHTSVYWYQQALGLGLQFLLWYDEGEERNRGNFPPRFSGRQFPNYSSELNVNALELEDSALYLCASSLDRDYEQYFGPGTRLTVT.

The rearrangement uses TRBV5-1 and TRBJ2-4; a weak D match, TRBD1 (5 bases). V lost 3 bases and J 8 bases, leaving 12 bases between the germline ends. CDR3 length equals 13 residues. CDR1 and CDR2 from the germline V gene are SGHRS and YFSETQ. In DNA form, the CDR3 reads TGCGCCAGCAGCTCCCAGGGCGCGGACATTCAGTACTTC. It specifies CASSSQGADIQYF.